This TCR beta chain was retrieved from a study of control samples from healthy donors and cancer patients. Some clones are missing from TCRdb's copy, which holds only in-frame ones; the method was immunoSEQ multiplex PCR. The table shows about 150,000 clones, with approximately 94% occurring only once. The sequence derives from a man between 18 and 29 years old in good health. Sequencing used blood.

CDR3: CASSPQGNGELFF. CDR3 DNA sequence: TGTGCCAGCAGTCCTCAGGGGAACGGGGAGCTGTTTTTT. The chain has TRBV28 and TRBJ2-2, with D perhaps TRBD1 (6 bases). Deletions cut 5 bases from V and 7 bases from J, with 11 bases between. Germline CDR1 MDHEN, CDR2 SYDVKM. The CDR3 totals 13 residues.